This T cell receptor beta chain derives from a study of T cell responses to AZD1222 COVID-19 vaccine. V was trimmed by 6 bases and J by 4 bases, leaving 3 bases between them. CDR3 size: 11 residues. Sequenced by immunoSEQ multiplex PCR; TCRdb stores in-frame clones only, minus some. The sample consists of roughly 150,000 clones, roughly 89% of them appearing once. The source was peripheral blood, collected on day 0 of AZD1222 vaccination. The V call is TRBV12-3 or TRBV12-4, the J call TRBJ2-2, with D uncertain. The source is an adult in good health. CDR3 DNA sequence: TGTGCCAGCAGACTCACCGGGGAGCTGTTTTTT. It is translated as CASRLTGELFF.